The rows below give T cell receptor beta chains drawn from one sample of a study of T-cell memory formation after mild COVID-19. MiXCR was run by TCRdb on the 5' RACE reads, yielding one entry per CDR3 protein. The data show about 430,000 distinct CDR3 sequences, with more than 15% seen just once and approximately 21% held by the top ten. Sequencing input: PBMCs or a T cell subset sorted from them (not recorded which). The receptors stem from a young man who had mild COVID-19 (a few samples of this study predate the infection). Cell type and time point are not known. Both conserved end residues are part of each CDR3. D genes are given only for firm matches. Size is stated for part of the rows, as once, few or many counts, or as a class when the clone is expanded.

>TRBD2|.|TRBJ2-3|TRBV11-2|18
CASRKALGLAGGEDTQYF
TGTGCCAGCAGAAAGGCGTTGGGACTAGCGGGGGGCGAAGATACGCAGTATTTT
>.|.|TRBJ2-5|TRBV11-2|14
CASSPDKWGETQYF
TGTGCCAGCAGCCCTGACAAATGGGGAGAGACCCAGTACTTC
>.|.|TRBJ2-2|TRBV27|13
CASSTPRAGELFF
TGTGCCAGCAGTACACCTCGGGCCGGGGAGCTGTTTTTT
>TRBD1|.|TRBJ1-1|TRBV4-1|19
CASSQSGGQGAASNTEAFF
TGCGCCAGCAGCCAGAGCGGGGGACAGGGGGCCGCGTCGAACACTGAAGCTTTCTTT
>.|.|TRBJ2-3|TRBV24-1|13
CATASLVIDTQYF
TGTGCCACCGCGTCCCTAGTCATAGATACGCAGTATTTT
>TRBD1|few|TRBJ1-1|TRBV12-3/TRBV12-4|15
CASSTDRGWNTEAFF
TGTGCCAGCAGTACCGACAGGGGCTGGAACACTGAAGCTTTCTTT
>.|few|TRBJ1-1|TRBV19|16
CASSIGARGKNTEAFF
TGTGCCAGTAGTATAGGGGCTCGGGGAAAGAACACTGAAGCTTTCTTT
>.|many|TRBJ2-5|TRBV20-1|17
CSARVKSRALVSETQYF
TGCAGTGCTAGAGTCAAAAGTCGGGCATTAGTCTCAGAGACCCAGTACTTC
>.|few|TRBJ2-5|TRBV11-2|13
CASSSTSLETQYF
TGTGCCAGCAGCTCCACTAGCCTGGAGACCCAGTACTTC
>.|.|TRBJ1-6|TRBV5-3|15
CARSLRGIEDSPLHF
TGTGCCAGAAGCTTGCGGGGGATTGAGGATTCACCCCTCCACTTT
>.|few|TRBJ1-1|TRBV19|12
CASSMLGTEAFF
TGTGCCAGTAGTATGCTAGGCACTGAAGCTTTCTTT
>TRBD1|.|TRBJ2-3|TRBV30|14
CALSTGILTDTQYF
TGTGCCCTGTCGACAGGGATTCTCACAGATACGCAGTATTTT
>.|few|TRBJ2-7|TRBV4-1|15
CASRRETVDYYEQYF
TGCGCCAGCAGACGTGAGACAGTAGACTACTACGAGCAGTACTTC
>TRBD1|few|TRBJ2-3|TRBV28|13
CASLGQGADTQYF
TGTGCCAGCCTCGGACAGGGTGCAGATACGCAGTATTTT
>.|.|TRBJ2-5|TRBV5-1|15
CASSSPDGGRETQYF
TGCGCCAGCAGCTCCCCGGACGGGGGAAGAGAGACCCAGTACTTC
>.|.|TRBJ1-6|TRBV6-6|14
CASSYRPRNSPLHF
TGTGCCAGCAGTTATCGTCCTCGGAATTCACCCCTCCACTTT
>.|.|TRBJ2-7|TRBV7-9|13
CASSSQTSYEQYF
TGTGCCAGCAGCTCCCAAACTTCCTACGAGCAGTACTTC
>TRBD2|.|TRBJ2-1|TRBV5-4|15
CASSSRTSGGYEQFF
TGTGCCAGCAGCTCCCGGACTAGCGGGGGTTATGAGCAGTTCTTC
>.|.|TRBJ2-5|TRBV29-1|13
CSASHSLGETQYF
TGCAGCGCCAGTCATTCGCTGGGAGAGACCCAGTACTTC
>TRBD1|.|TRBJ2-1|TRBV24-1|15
CAILGGRWSYNEQFF
TGTGCCATCCTAGGGGGCCGGTGGTCCTACAATGAGCAGTTCTTC
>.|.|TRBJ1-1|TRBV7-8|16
CASSTMTGVGNTEAFF
TGTGCCAGCAGCACGATGACGGGAGTAGGGAACACTGAAGCTTTCTTT
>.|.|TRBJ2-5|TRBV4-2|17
CASSQDWGGGAKETQYF
TGTGCCAGCAGCCAAGACTGGGGAGGGGGGGCCAAGGAGACCCAGTACTTC
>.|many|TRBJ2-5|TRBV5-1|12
CASSGLQETQYF
TGCGCCAGCAGCGGACTGCAAGAGACCCAGTACTTC
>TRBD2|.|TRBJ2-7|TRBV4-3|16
CASSRTRGGGSYEQYF
TGCGCCAGCAGCCGGACCCGAGGCGGGGGCTCCTACGAGCAGTACTTC
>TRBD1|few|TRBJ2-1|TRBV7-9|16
CASSLARTGGLNEQFF
TGTGCCAGCAGCTTAGCTCGAACAGGGGGTCTCAATGAGCAGTTCTTC
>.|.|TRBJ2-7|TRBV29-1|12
CSEVRVSYEQYF
TGCAGCGAGGTCAGGGTTTCCTACGAGCAGTACTTC
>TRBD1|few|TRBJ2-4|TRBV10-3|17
CAISPGTGGAAKNIQYF
TGTGCCATCAGCCCAGGGACAGGGGGCGCAGCCAAAAACATTCAGTACTTC
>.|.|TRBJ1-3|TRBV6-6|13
CASIVSSGNTIYF
TGTGCCAGCATCGTGAGCTCTGGAAACACCATATATTTT
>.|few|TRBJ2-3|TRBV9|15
CASSVEGHLTDTQYF
TGTGCCAGCAGCGTAGAAGGGCACCTCACAGATACGCAGTATTTT
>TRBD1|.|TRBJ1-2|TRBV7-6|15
CASSFEPGGSSGYTF
TGTGCCAGCAGCTTTGAGCCAGGGGGCTCTTCAGGCTACACCTTC
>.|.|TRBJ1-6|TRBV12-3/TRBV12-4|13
CASQSGVNSPLHF
TGTGCCAGCCAGTCGGGGGTAAATTCACCCCTCCACTTT
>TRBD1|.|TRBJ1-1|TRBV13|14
CASSLRGQRYEAFF
TGTGCCAGCAGCTTAAGGGGACAGAGGTATGAAGCTTTCTTT
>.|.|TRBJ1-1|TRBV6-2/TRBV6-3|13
CASSFYRLSEAFF
TGTGCCAGCAGCTTTTACAGGCTCTCTGAAGCTTTCTTT
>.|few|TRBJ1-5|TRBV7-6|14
CASSLAAGDQPQHF
TGTGCCAGCAGCTTAGCAGCAGGGGATCAGCCCCAGCATTTT
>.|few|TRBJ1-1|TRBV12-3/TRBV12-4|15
CASSPLGIPNTEAFF
TGTGCCAGCAGTCCACTGGGGATCCCGAACACTGAAGCTTTCTTT
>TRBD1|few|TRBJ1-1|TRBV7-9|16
CASSPHRGRENTEAFF
TGTGCCAGCAGCCCCCACAGGGGCAGGGAGAACACTGAAGCTTTCTTT
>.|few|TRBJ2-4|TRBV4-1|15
CASTRGTLGGYIQYF
TGCGCCAGCACAAGAGGGACTTTGGGGGGATACATTCAGTACTTC
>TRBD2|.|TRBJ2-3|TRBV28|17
CASPPRLAGGPTDTQYF
TGTGCCAGCCCACCCCGCCTAGCGGGGGGGCCCACAGATACGCAGTATTTT
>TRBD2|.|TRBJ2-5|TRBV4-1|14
CASTQLAGQETQYF
TGCGCCAGCACCCAACTAGCGGGGCAAGAGACCCAGTACTTC
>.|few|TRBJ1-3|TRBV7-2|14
CASSLDVTGNTIYF
TGTGCCAGCAGCTTAGACGTAACTGGAAACACCATATATTTT
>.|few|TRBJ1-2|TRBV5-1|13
CASSLQGAPGYTF
TGCGCCAGCAGCTTACAGGGAGCCCCGGGCTACACCTTC
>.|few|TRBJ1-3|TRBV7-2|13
CASSPFGGNTIYF
TGTGCCAGCAGCCCCTTTGGAGGAAACACCATATATTTT
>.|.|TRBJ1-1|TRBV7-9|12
CASSPDPAEAFF
TGTGCCAGCAGCCCAGATCCGGCTGAAGCTTTCTTT
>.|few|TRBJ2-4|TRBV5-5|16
CASSLDRVLAKNIQYF
TGTGCCAGCAGCTTGGACAGAGTGCTAGCCAAAAACATTCAGTACTTC
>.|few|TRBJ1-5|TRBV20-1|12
CSALRENQPQHF
TGCAGTGCTCTTAGGGAGAATCAGCCCCAGCATTTT
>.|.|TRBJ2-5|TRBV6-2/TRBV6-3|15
CASRRFSGIQETQYF
TGTGCCAGCAGGAGATTCTCAGGGATCCAAGAGACCCAGTACTTC
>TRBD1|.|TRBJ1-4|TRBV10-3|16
CAISEGQGPNGEKLFF
TGTGCCATCAGTGAGGGACAGGGACCTAACGGTGAAAAACTGTTTTTT
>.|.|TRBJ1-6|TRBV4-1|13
CASSKPRNSPLHF
TGCGCCAGCAGCAAGCCCCGTAATTCACCCCTCCACTTT